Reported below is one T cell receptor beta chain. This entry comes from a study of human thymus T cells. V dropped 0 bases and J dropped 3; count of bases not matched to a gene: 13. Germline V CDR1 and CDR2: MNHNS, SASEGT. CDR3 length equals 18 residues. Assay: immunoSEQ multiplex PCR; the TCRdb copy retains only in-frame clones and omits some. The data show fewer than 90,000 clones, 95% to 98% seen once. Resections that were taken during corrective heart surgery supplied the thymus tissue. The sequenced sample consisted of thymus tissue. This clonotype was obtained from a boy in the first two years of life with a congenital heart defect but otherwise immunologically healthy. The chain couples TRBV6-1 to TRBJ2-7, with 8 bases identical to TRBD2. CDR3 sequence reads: CASSEALFGRGAHYEQYF. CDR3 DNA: TGTGCCAGCAGTGAAGCGCTCTTTGGGCGGGGGGCCCACTACGAGCAGTACTTC.